The 5 T cell receptor beta chains below were found in one sample sequenced in a study of Ad26.COV2.S vaccination and SARS-CoV-2 variants. Some clones are missing from TCRdb's copy, which holds only in-frame ones; the method was immunoSEQ multiplex PCR. The sample has approximately 420,000 clones, roughly 90% seen once. Treatment denoted: 15 to 20 received Ad26.COV2.S at low or high dose, single or two shots; about five received placebo; per-sample allocation not given. Sample collection was performed on day 63 after the first vaccine or placebo injection. The starting material was peripheral blood, obtained in a trial of Ad26.COV2.S vaccine versus placebo. These receptors were obtained from a person aged 18-65 years who received the Ad26.COV2.S COVID-19 vaccine or a placebo.

The chain combines TRBV27 with TRBJ2-1; D uncertain. Germline V CDR1 and CDR2: MNHEY, SMNVEV (reference sequence). V lost 10 bases and J 2 bases, leaving 15 bases between the germline ends. CDR3 length equals 14 residues. The CDR3 coding sequence is TGTGCCACCAATCCGAGAGATGCCTACAATGAGCAGTTCTTC. As protein: CATNPRDAYNEQFF.

The chain links TRBV15 to TRBJ2-5; D gene unclear. V shed 0 bases and J shed 5 bases, with 4 bases lying between them. CDR1 is LNHNV and CDR2 is YYDKDF in the germline V gene (reference sequence). The CDR3 contains 12 residues. The CDR3 region is CATSRDMETQYF. The DNA for the CDR3 is TGTGCCACCAGCAGAGATATGGAGACCCAGTACTTC.

The chain carries TRBV5-4 and TRBJ2-5; TRBD2 agrees at 10 bases. The CDR3 is made up of 15 amino acids. Looked up from germline, CDR1 is SGHNT and CDR2 is YYREEE (reference sequence). J lost 5 bases, V lost 4 bases, and 8 bases had no gene match. The CDR3 loop reads CASSPVAGGSETQYF. Here the CDR3 DNA reads TGTGCCAGCAGCCCCGTAGCGGGGGGCAGTGAGACCCAGTACTTC.

This clone was picked up one time. V is TRBV7-3 and J is TRBJ2-1, with D possibly TRBD2 on 6 matching bases. The CDR3 extends over 15 amino acids. The germline V and J ends were trimmed by 1 base and 2 bases, with 9 bases remaining between them. Germline assignment: CDR1 SGHTA and CDR2 FQGTGA. This CDR3 reads CASSLISGAYNEQFF. The CDR3 DNA is TGTGCCAGCAGCTTAATTTCGGGGGCCTACAATGAGCAGTTCTTC.

The rearrangement links TRBV19 to TRBJ2-5; D not resolved. Trimming removed 0 bases from V and 5 bases from J, with 10 bases in between. The CDR3 is 14 residues long. CDR1 LNHDA and CDR2 SQIVND come from the germline V gene (reference sequence). The CDR3, as DNA: TGTGCCAGTAGTATAGAGGGTCCCCTGGAGACCCAGTACTTC. Amino acids: CASSIEGPLETQYF.